A selection of T cell receptor beta chains follows, all from one sample in a study of cytomegalovirus exposure and HLA in healthy donors. Sequenced by immunoSEQ multiplex PCR; TCRdb stores in-frame clones only, minus some. The data contain fewer than 150,000 clones, around 80% of them singletons. Material: PBMCs. Source of these receptors: a man in his forties or fifties in good health and CMV-seropositive. Both conserved end residues are part of each CDR3. Each record gives: J gene, V gene, D gene, clone size, CDR3 DNA, CDR3 protein. D genes are given only for firm matches. Some rows mark clone size as missing; the rest say once, few, many or name a class of expanded clone.

>TRBJ1-2|TRBV19|TRBD1|NA
TGTGCCAGTAGTGCGCCTGGGACAGCCAGACTTAACTATGGCTACACCTTC
CASSAPGTARLNYGYTF
>TRBJ2-1|TRBV5-8|TRBD2|once
TGTGCCAGCAGCTCCGGGACTAGCGGCTACAATGAGCAGTTCTTC
CASSSGTSGYNEQFF
>TRBJ1-5|TRBV5-4|TRBD1|NA
TGTGCCAGCAGCCTACAGGGGATCGGAAGGGATAGCAATCAGCCCCAGCATTTT
CASSLQGIGRDSNQPQHF
>TRBJ2-5|TRBV30|NA|NA
TGTGCCTGGAGTTCACTTGGGCAGCAAGAGACCCAGTACTTC
CAWSSLGQQETQYF
>TRBJ2-1|TRBV2|NA|NA
TGTGCCAGCAGGACGGAGGCCCAGTTCTTC
CASRTEAQFF
>TRBJ1-2|TRBV2|NA|NA
TGTGCCAGCCGGAAAGAGGCAGCTTCGTTCAACTATGGCTACACCTTC
CASRKEAASFNYGYTF
>TRBJ2-3|TRBV4-1|TRBD1|NA
TGCGCCAGCAGCCAAGCCAGACGGGGACAGGGGATGGATACGCAGTATTTT
CASSQARRGQGMDTQYF
>TRBJ2-1|TRBV6-1|TRBD2|NA
TGTGCCAGCAGTGACGGGAGCTTAGCGGGGGGTCTGATAGATGAGCAGTTCTTC
CASSDGSLAGGLIDEQFF
>TRBJ2-3|TRBV5-1|TRBD2|NA
TGCGCCAGCAGCTCAGGACTAGCGGGCAGCACAGATACGCAGTATTTT
CASSSGLAGSTDTQYF
>TRBJ2-3|TRBV29-1|TRBD1|NA
TGCAGCTTCCCCACAGGGGGTGCAGATACGCAGTATTTT
CSFPTGGADTQYF
>TRBJ2-5|TRBV10-3|NA|NA
TGTGCCATCAGTCAAAACGGAGGCCTGGAGACCCAGTACTTC
CAISQNGGLETQYF
>TRBJ2-3|TRBV5-5|NA|NA
TGTGCCAGCAGCGCCAAACTAGATTTAAGCACAGATACGCAGTATTTT
CASSAKLDLSTDTQYF
>TRBJ1-4|TRBV6-5|NA|NA
TGTGCCAGCAGTTACGTCGGGGGTTCAGATGAAAAACTGTTTTTT
CASSYVGGSDEKLFF
>TRBJ1-2|TRBV19|NA|NA
TGTGCGAGTGGAGGGTTTAGCTATGGCTACACCTTC
CASGGFSYGYTF
>TRBJ2-6|TRBV6-5|TRBD2|NA
TGTGCCGGCAGTTACGGGACTAGCGACCTGACTTTC
CAGSYGTSDLTF
>TRBJ1-4|TRBV19|NA|NA
TGTGCCAGCAAAATCCAGGGGTTAACTAATGAAAAACTGTTTTTT
CASKIQGLTNEKLFF
>TRBJ1-5|TRBV6-5|NA|NA
TGTGCCAGCAGAAACAGGGTGTATAGCAATCAGCCCCAGCATTTT
CASRNRVYSNQPQHF
>TRBJ1-4|TRBV27|NA|NA
TGTGCCAGCAGCGGACAGTTTGCAACTAATGAAAAACTGTTTTTT
CASSGQFATNEKLFF
>TRBJ1-1|TRBV19|NA|NA
TGTGCCAGTAGTATAAGAACCAGCACTGAAGCTTTCTTT
CASSIRTSTEAFF
>TRBJ2-5|TRBV7-9|NA|NA
TGTGCCAGCAGCCAATTTCTTACAGAGGGCCGAGAGACCCAGTACTTC
CASSQFLTEGRETQYF
>TRBJ1-2|TRBV7-9|NA|once
TGTTCCAGCAGCCCCCTAGGCAGAGCCTATGGCTACACCTTC
CSSSPLGRAYGYTF
>TRBJ2-7|TRBV29-1|TRBD1|NA
TGCAGCGTTGAAGGGGACAGGGAGCTCGACGAGCAGTACTTC
CSVEGDRELDEQYF
>TRBJ1-2|TRBV5-4|NA|NA
TGTGCCAGCAGCTTGGACAGGGCGGTTGGCTACACCTTC
CASSLDRAVGYTF
>TRBJ1-4|TRBV4-1|NA|NA
TGCGCCAGCAGCCAAGAGACCAGGCAGGAAAAACTGTTTTTT
CASSQETRQEKLFF
>TRBJ2-3|TRBV5-1|NA|NA
TGCGCCAGCTTATATGCGGAGATGAGCACAGATACGCAGTATTTT
CASLYAEMSTDTQYF
>TRBJ1-2|TRBV5-6|TRBD1|NA
TGTGCCAGCAGCTCCGACAGGGTCTATGGCTACACCTTC
CASSSDRVYGYTF
>TRBJ1-4|TRBV2|NA|NA
TGTGCCAGCATCAGGCAGCCACCTGAAAAACTGTTTTTT
CASIRQPPEKLFF
>TRBJ1-2|TRBV29-1|TRBD1|NA
TGCAGCGTGGGGGGACAGGGGGCTTTGGACTATGGCTACACCTTC
CSVGGQGALDYGYTF
>TRBJ1-1|TRBV29-1|TRBD1|NA
TGCAGCGTTGCGGCAGGGGGAGGGAACACTGAAGCTTTCTTT
CSVAAGGGNTEAFF
>TRBJ2-2|TRBV11-1|NA|NA
TGTGCCAGCAGCTCCCGGGGAAACAGGGCGGCCGGGGAGCTGTTTTTT
CASSSRGNRAAGELFF
>TRBJ2-3|TRBV6-1|TRBD2|once
TGTGCCAGCAGTGGCACTAGCGGGAGTTTTGGAGATACGCAGTATTTT
CASSGTSGSFGDTQYF
>TRBJ1-2|TRBV7-2|TRBD1|NA
TGTGCCAGCAGCTTCTCAGACAGGGTACGAAGCTATGGCTACACCTTC
CASSFSDRVRSYGYTF
>TRBJ2-3|TRBV19|TRBD2|NA
TGTGCCAGTAGCGAAGTTGGGCGGGGGACGGGGACAGATACGCAGTATTTT
CASSEVGRGTGTDTQYF
>TRBJ1-2|TRBV2|NA|NA
TGTGCCAGCAGTGCCCTAACTTCCTCCTCTAACTATGGCTACACCTTC
CASSALTSSSNYGYTF
>TRBJ1-1|TRBV19|NA|NA
TGTGCCAGTAGTTACAACATGAACACTGAAGCTTTCTTT
CASSYNMNTEAFF
>TRBJ1-2|TRBV18|NA|NA
TGTGCCAGCTCACCACCAGGGGCAAAGGCTAACTATGGCTACACCTTC
CASSPPGAKANYGYTF
>TRBJ2-3|TRBV13|NA|NA
TGTGCCAGCAGCTTAGTGGCTTACCCTAGCACAGATACGCAGTATTTT
CASSLVAYPSTDTQYF
>TRBJ2-7|TRBV29-1|NA|NA
TGCAGCGTTGGAGCAGGGTTTTACTACGAGCAGTACTTC
CSVGAGFYYEQYF
>TRBJ2-5|TRBV25-1|TRBD2|NA
TGTGCCAGCAGTCCTCTAGCGGGGGCCTTCCAAGAGACCCAGTACTTC
CASSPLAGAFQETQYF